These 8 T cell receptor beta chains were sequenced from one sample in a study of T-cell memory formation after mild COVID-19. TCRdb redid the calling of the 5' RACE reads with MiXCR, one entry per CDR3 protein. The sample has over 450,000 distinct CDR3 sequences, roughly 20% seen once. Sequencing used PBMCs or a T cell subset sorted from them (not recorded which). Source of these receptors: an adult woman who had mild COVID-19 (a few samples of this study predate the infection). Cell type and time point are not known.

In this sample, this clonotype turned up a few times. This rearrangement joins TRBV6-5 to TRBJ1-1, with 8 positions matching TRBD1. V lost 3 bases to trimming and J lost 0 bases; unmatched junction nucleotides: 6. The CDR3 loop spans 16 amino acids. Germline V CDR1 and CDR2: MNHEY, SVGAGI. The CDR3 reads CASSYRGQVMNTEAFF. The CDR3 DNA sequence: TGTGCCAGCAGTTATCGGGGACAGGTCATGAACACTGAAGCTTTCTTT.

The chain combines TRBV6-2 or TRBV6-3 with TRBJ2-1; D uncertain. Trimming took 0 bases from V and 9 from J, leaving 9 bases between them. The CDR3 runs to 13 residues. The germline gives CDR1 MNHEY, CDR2 SVGEGT. CDR3 sequence (DNA): TGTGCCAGCAGTTACTCGACTTACTCTGAGCAGTTCTTC. Encoded protein: CASSYSTYSEQFF.

This clonotype was found a few times. The V and J genes are TRBV24-1 and TRBJ2-7, with TRBD2 identical over 7 bases. CDR3 length equals 20 residues. V lost 6 bases to trimming and J lost 0 bases; unmatched junction nucleotides: 22. CDR1 and CDR2 from the germline V gene are KGHDR and SFDVKD. The DNA for the CDR3 is TGTGCCACCAGTAAGACTTACGGGGCATACGGGAGGAAAAGCTCCTACGAGCAGTACTTC. Translation gives CATSKTYGAYGRKSSYEQYF.

This clonotype was recorded at least ten times. The CDR3 coding sequence is TGTGCCAGCAGCCAAGGACAGGGGGCTTGGAGCACTGAAGCTTTCTTT. Translating gives CASSQGQGAWSTEAFF. The chain combines TRBV14 with TRBJ1-1; 10 positions match TRBD1. The junction had 6 bases not matched to a gene; V was cut back by 1 base and J by 4 bases. Per the germline V gene, CDR1 is SGHDN and CDR2 is FVKESK. The CDR3 contains 16 residues.

This clonotype was seen a handful of times. The CDR3 here is CASSFDRTGSEDGYTF. The CDR3 DNA follows: TGTGCCAGCAGCTTTGATCGCACAGGGAGTGAAGATGGCTACACCTTC. The V gene is TRBV5-4, the J gene TRBJ1-2; D is perhaps TRBD1 (6 bases). Trimming removed 2 bases at V and 6 bases at J, with 20 bases between. The CDR3 consists of 16 residues. Germline CDR1 SGHNT, CDR2 YYREEE (reference sequence).

In the case of this clonotype: A single base separates this from a much larger clone, so it may be a read error. The rearrangement joins TRBV5-1 to TRBJ2-1; D is perhaps TRBD2 (5 bases). From germline, CDR1 is SGHRS and CDR2 YFSETQ. The CDR3 has 16 residues. Here the CDR3 reads CASSPMPASSYSEQFF. The CDR3 region has the DNA TGCGCCAGCAGCCCTATGCCTGCTAGCTCCTACAGTGAGCAGTTCTTC.

The rearrangement links TRBV7-2 to TRBJ2-1, with D perhaps matching TRBD2 (5 bases). Trimming cost V 5 bases and J 0 bases, with 8 bases left between them. Germline loops: CDR1 SGHTA, CDR2 FQGNSA. CDR3 size: 14 residues. In DNA, the CDR3 is TGTGCCAGCAGCGCACGGGACTCCTACAATGAGCAGTTCTTC. It is translated as CASSARDSYNEQFF.

In its sample, this clonotype was seen a few times. The rearrangement uses TRBV6-5 and TRBJ2-5; 8 positions agree with TRBD1. The germline V gene encodes CDR1 MNHEY and CDR2 SVGAGI. The trim removed 6 bases at V and 1 base at J, leaving 13 bases unmatched. There are 17 residues in the CDR3. CDR3 residues: CASSRWTHTGGQETQYF. The CDR3 DNA reads TGTGCCAGCAGCCGTTGGACCCACACAGGGGGCCAAGAGACCCAGTACTTC.